A selection of T cell receptor beta chains follows, all from one sample in a study of cytomegalovirus exposure and HLA in healthy donors. Data came from immunoSEQ multiplex PCR; TCRdb stores just in-frame clones and leaves some out. This sample carries 200,000 to 250,000 clones, with under 1% going to the ten biggest clones. The sequenced sample consisted of PBMCs. The receptors were sampled from a woman aged 25-40 years in good health and CMV-seropositive. The CDR3 runs from the conserved cysteine through the conserved F or W. D genes are given only for firm matches.

d_call	v_call	j_call	cdr3_aa	cdr3_nt
TRBD2	TRBV28	TRBJ2-1	CASGSWGGSTDEQFF	TGTGCCAGCGGGTCCTGGGGCGGGAGTACCGATGAGCAGTTCTTC
TRBD1	TRBV4-1	TRBJ2-1	CASSQADRSYNEQFF	TGCGCCAGCAGCCAAGCGGACAGGTCGTACAATGAGCAGTTCTTC
NA	TRBV19	TRBJ2-5	CASSIRGETQYF	TGTGCCAGTAGTATTCGGGGAGAGACCCAGTACTTC
TRBD2	TRBV11-2	TRBJ2-7	CASSPPTAGVIYEQYF	TGTGCCAGCAGCCCACCCACAGCGGGGGTGATATACGAGCAGTACTTC
TRBD1	TRBV25-1	TRBJ2-7	CASSARDSKTYEQYF	TGTGCCAGCAGTGCCCGGGACAGTAAAACCTACGAGCAGTACTTC
NA	TRBV28	TRBJ2-6	CASTTQGSPGANVLTF	TGTGCCAGCACCACCCAGGGGTCCCCTGGGGCCAACGTCCTGACTTTC
TRBD2	TRBV6-1	TRBJ2-4	CASSDDGGGTKNIQYF	TGTGCCAGCAGTGATGACGGGGGGGGAACCAAAAACATTCAGTACTTC
TRBD1	TRBV7-2	TRBJ2-3	CASSLGQGSDTQYF	TGTGCCAGCAGCCTAGGACAGGGATCAGATACGCAGTATTTT
NA	TRBV15	TRBJ1-1	CATSRDVAPEAFF	TGTGCCACCAGCAGAGATGTGGCCCCCGAAGCTTTCTTT
NA	TRBV7-9	TRBJ2-1	CASSSGTLNEQFF	TGTGCCAGCAGCTCAGGGACTCTAAATGAGCAGTTCTTC
TRBD2	TRBV6-5	TRBJ2-4	CASSYSSRGVKNIQYF	TGTGCCAGCAGTTACTCGAGCCGGGGGGTTAAAAACATTCAGTACTTC
NA	TRBV7-6	TRBJ2-1	CASSLLGTYNEQFF	TGTGCCAGCAGCTTACTAGGCACCTACAATGAGCAGTTCTTC
TRBD1	TRBV6-5	TRBJ2-7	CASSYRDRGSYEQYF	TGTGCCAGCAGTTACCGGGACAGGGGGTCCTACGAGCAGTACTTC
TRBD1	TRBV10-3	TRBJ1-1	CAIRTGGTEAFF	TGTGCCATCAGGACAGGGGGCACTGAAGCTTTCTTT
NA	TRBV6-5	TRBJ2-7	CASSPTDSHSYEQYF	TGTGCCAGCAGCCCTACAGACAGTCACTCCTACGAGCAGTACTTC
TRBD1	TRBV5-6	TRBJ1-4	CASSLQGSNEKLFF	TGTGCCAGCAGCTTACAGGGGAGTAATGAAAAACTGTTTTTT
TRBD1	TRBV5-5	TRBJ2-3	CASSPQGDGTDTQYF	TGTGCCAGCAGCCCGCAGGGGGACGGCACAGATACGCAGTATTTT
TRBD1	TRBV2	TRBJ2-5	CASSIQGAQETQYF	TGTGCCAGCAGTATCCAGGGGGCCCAAGAGACCCAGTACTTC
NA	TRBV9	TRBJ2-7	CASSVAGIGPGHYEQYF	TGTGCCAGCAGCGTAGCTGGCATCGGCCCTGGACATTACGAGCAGTACTTC
NA	TRBV5-4	TRBJ1-6	CASSEATGYNSPLHF	TGTGCCAGCAGCGAGGCGACGGGTTATAATTCACCCCTCCACTTT
NA	TRBV27	TRBJ2-7	CASSFQTRCHYEQYF	TGTGCCAGCAGTTTTCAGACTAGGTGTCACTACGAGCAGTACTTC
NA	TRBV15	TRBJ2-3	CATSRVASATDTQYF	TGTGCCACCAGCAGAGTGGCTAGCGCCACAGATACGCAGTATTTT
TRBD2	TRBV7-7	TRBJ2-5	CASSSQPGTSGHTYQETQYF	TGTGCCAGCAGCTCCCAACCCGGGACTAGCGGGCATACGTACCAAGAGACCCAGTACTTC
NA	TRBV25-1	TRBJ1-1	CASSESVPAEAFF	TGTGCCAGCAGTGAATCCGTACCGGCTGAAGCTTTCTTT
NA	TRBV4-3	TRBJ2-1	CASSQDPRRAYNEQFF	TGCGCCAGCAGCCAAGATCCGAGACGGGCCTACAATGAGCAGTTCTTC
NA	TRBV5-5	TRBJ1-2	CASSNRDGGRGYTF	TGTGCCAGCAGCAACCGGGACGGAGGGCGTGGCTACACCTTC
NA	TRBV25-1	TRBJ2-1	CASSDSRGGSDEQFF	TGTGCCAGCAGTGACTCAAGAGGGGGTAGCGATGAGCAGTTCTTC
NA	TRBV6-1	TRBJ1-1	CASSDASGLSTEAFF	TGTGCCAGCAGTGATGCCTCAGGGTTGAGCACTGAAGCCTTCTTT
NA	TRBV18	TRBJ2-5	CASSPLGGTTLQETQYF	TGTGCCAGCTCACCGCTCGGCGGTACAACCCTCCAAGAGACCCAGTACTTC
NA	TRBV6-5	TRBJ2-3	CASSYSSREGDTQYF	TGTGCCAGCAGTTACTCCTCCAGGGAAGGAGATACGCAGTATTTT
NA	TRBV29-1	TRBJ1-2	CSVSGILANYGYTF	TGCAGCGTTTCGGGGATTTTAGCTAACTATGGCTACACCTTC
TRBD2	TRBV5-6	TRBJ2-1	CASRDKGLADWGSYNEQFF	TGTGCCAGCAGGGATAAAGGACTAGCGGACTGGGGCTCCTACAATGAGCAGTTCTTC
NA	TRBV19	TRBJ2-5	CASTGHTQETQYF	TGTGCCAGTACGGGACATACACAAGAGACCCAGTACTTC
TRBD2	TRBV5-1	TRBJ2-1	CASSLTSGSFNEQFF	TGCGCCAGCAGCCTCACTAGCGGGAGTTTCAATGAGCAGTTCTTC
TRBD1	TRBV5-1	TRBJ2-5	CASSLWGQAQQETQYF	TGCGCCAGCAGCTTGTGGGGACAGGCCCAGCAAGAGACCCAGTACTTC
NA	TRBV4-1	TRBJ2-7	CASSQEGHQSSYEQYF	TGCGCCAGCAGCCAAGAAGGACACCAGAGCTCCTACGAGCAGTACTTC
NA	TRBV6-5	TRBJ1-6	CASSYDRIRNSPLHF	TGTGCCAGCAGCTACGACAGGATTCGCAATTCACCCCTCCACTTT
NA	TRBV5-6	TRBJ1-3	CASSLRRSGNTIYF	TGTGCCAGCAGCTTGAGGAGGTCTGGAAACACCATATATTTT
TRBD1	TRBV5-1	TRBJ2-7	CASSRDRFVYEQYF	TGCGCCAGCAGCCGGGACAGATTTGTCTACGAGCAGTACTTC
NA	TRBV7-2	TRBJ2-5	CASSKGGLQETQYF	TGTGCCAGCAGCAAAGGGGGTTTGCAAGAGACCCAGTACTTC
TRBD2	TRBV5-6	TRBJ2-7	CASSSIPAGTSDPEQYF	TGTGCCAGCAGCTCCATCCCGGCCGGGACTAGCGACCCCGAGCAGTACTTC
NA	TRBV5-1	TRBJ2-2	CASSRQALDTGELFF	TGCGCCAGCAGCAGACAGGCCCTGGACACCGGGGAGCTGTTTTTT
TRBD2	TRBV2	TRBJ2-7	CASSESSGRGSYEQYF	TGTGCCAGCAGTGAAAGTAGCGGGAGGGGCTCCTACGAGCAGTACTTC
TRBD1	TRBV29-1	TRBJ1-2	CSGGADRGPYGYTF	TGCAGCGGGGGGGCCGACAGGGGCCCCTATGGCTACACCTTC
TRBD1	TRBV23-1	TRBJ1-2	CASSRQGNNYGYTF	TGCGCCAGCAGCCGACAGGGTAATAACTATGGCTACACCTTC